Each of the 9 T cell receptor beta chains below was sequenced from the same sample in a study of blood T cell repertoires in COVID-19. Clones were sequenced by immunoSEQ multiplex PCR, and TCRdb holds only the in-frame ones, with some missing. The sample yields 150,000 to 250,000 clones, around 95% seen once. Sequences were obtained from peripheral blood. The receptors were gathered from a young man with COVID-19, enrolled during active disease.

The V and J genes are TRBV4-1 and TRBJ1-2; D gene ambiguous. V shed 0 bases and J shed 7 bases, with 9 bases lying between them. This CDR3 is built from 13 residues. Germline V gene sequence: CDR1 MGHRA, CDR2 YSYEKL. DNA of the CDR3: TGCGCCAGCAGCCAAGAAGAGGTGGGTGGCTACACCTTC. Its translation is CASSQEEVGGYTF.

The chain combines TRBV6-5 with TRBJ2-7; 8 bases match TRBD1. Losses at the gene ends were 6 bases for V and 0 bases for J; bases not matched to a gene: 4. The CDR3 has 14 amino acids. Germline CDR1 reads MNHEY; CDR2 reads SVGAGI. CDR3 sequence: CASRLQGGSYEQYF. The CDR3 DNA sequence: TGTGCCAGCAGACTACAGGGGGGCTCCTACGAGCAGTACTTC.

The chain is built from TRBV27 and TRBJ2-3, with 9 bases that match TRBD1. The CDR3 length is 15 residues. The germline CDR1 and CDR2 sequences are MNHEY and SMNVEV (reference sequence). V gave up 6 bases and J gave up 1 base; unmatched junction bases: 5. CDR3 in DNA: TGTGCCAGCAGCCGACAGGGGGGTGGCACAGATACGCAGTATTTT. Translated: CASSRQGGGTDTQYF.

The chain is built from TRBV27 and TRBJ1-2; 12 positions agree with TRBD1. CDR1 is MNHEY, CDR2 SMNVEV, per germline (reference sequence). The CDR3 runs 17 residues. Germline trimming cut 8 bases from V and 2 bases from J; bases unmatched to any gene: 12. The CDR3 loop reads CASRQGQGALRNYGYTF. In DNA, the CDR3 is TGTGCCAGCCGACAGGGACAGGGGGCGCTCAGGAACTATGGCTACACCTTC.

The CDR3 coding sequence is TGTGCCAGCAGAGCAGGGGGAAGGACTGGCTACACCTTC. Protein sequence: CASRAGGRTGYTF. The chain couples TRBV6-5 to TRBJ1-2; 7 positions agree with TRBD1. This CDR3 is 13 amino acids long. CDR1 and CDR2 from the germline V gene are MNHEY and SVGAGI. The J segment lost 7 bases and the V segment lost 6 bases, leaving 8 bases of the junction unmatched.

The DNA of the CDR3 is TGTGCCAGTAGGATCACGGGACAGGGGTCTAGTTCGGCTTTCTTT. It encodes CASRITGQGSSSAFF. The chain has TRBV19 and TRBJ1-1; 10 bases agree with TRBD1. Germline CDR1 reads LNHDA; CDR2 reads SQIVND (reference sequence). After removal of 6 bases from V and 11 bases from J, the junction contained 15 bases not matched to a gene. This CDR3 is built from 15 residues.

The V gene is TRBV18, the J gene TRBJ2-1; TRBD1 matches at 10 bases. The CDR3 is made up of 15 amino acids. The germline V gene encodes CDR1 KGHSH and CDR2 LQKENI. V trimming: 3 bases; J trimming: 10 bases; junction bases outside the gene matches: 9. CDR3 nucleotide sequence: TGTGCCAGCTCACCTCCGGGACAGGGGTCGAGGGAGCAGTTCTTC. Protein sequence: CASSPPGQGSREQFF.

The chain uses TRBV24-1 and TRBJ1-2; 8 bases agree with TRBD1. Trimming took 2 bases from V and 2 from J; bases not matched to a gene: 3. Germline V CDR1 and CDR2: KGHDR, SFDVKD. The CDR3 covers 15 residues. The DNA for the CDR3 is TGTGCCACCAGTGATTCGAGGGACAGGAACTATGGCTACACCTTC. This codes for CATSDSRDRNYGYTF.

CDR3: CASSGELGLEAFF. The CDR3 bases are TGTGCCAGCAGTGGGGAGCTGGGCCTTGAAGCTTTCTTT. The chain recombines TRBV25-1 with TRBJ1-1; D is undetermined. The CDR3 sequence is 13 residues long. The germline CDR1 and CDR2 sequences are MGHDK and SYGVNS. The ends were cut back, 4 bases at V and 7 bases at J, with 13 bases in the middle.